This T cell receptor (beta chain) was obtained from a study of identical twins. MiXCR, applied by TCRdb to the 5' RACE reads, yields one record per CDR3 protein. The sample carries around 550,000 distinct CDR3 sequences, approximately 16% recorded once. This clonotype was detected a few times. No antigen is known for it. The CDR3 consists of 17 residues. CDR1 and CDR2 from the germline V gene are MNHEY and SVGAGI. The V end was cut by 2 bases, the J end by 9 bases, with 20 bases between. Study-wide findings and caveats: Out-of-frame alpha sequences shared by twins were enriched for low generation probability. Donors were not followed over many years; analysis was cross-sectional. There were fewer insertions in abundant cord blood beta clonotypes, but memory repertoires showed no such pattern.

The same specimen was also included in a second study, on yellow fever vaccine responses in identical twins.

This chain uses TRBV6-5 with TRBJ1-6, with TRBD1 as a possible D gene (5 bases). The TCR comes from a woman under 30 in good health. Sequencing used CD4+ T cells sorted from blood. The CDR3 DNA sequence: TGTGCCAGCAGTTACGGGGGGGGAGGTCGGAGTTCTTCACCCCTCCACTTT. It translates to CASSYGGGGRSSSPLHF.